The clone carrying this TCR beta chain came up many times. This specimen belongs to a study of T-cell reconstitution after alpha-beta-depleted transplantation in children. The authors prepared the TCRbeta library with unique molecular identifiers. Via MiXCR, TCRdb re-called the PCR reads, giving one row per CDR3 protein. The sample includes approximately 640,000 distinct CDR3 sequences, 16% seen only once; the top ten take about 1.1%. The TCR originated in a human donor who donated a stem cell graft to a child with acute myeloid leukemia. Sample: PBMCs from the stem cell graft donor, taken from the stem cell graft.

The CDR3 is CASSSGGTGAYNEQFF. The CDR3 nucleotides read TGTGCCAGCAGTTCGGGAGGGACAGGGGCTTACAATGAGCAGTTCTTC. The chain recombines TRBV12-3 or TRBV12-4 with TRBJ2-1, with 10 positions matching TRBD1. This CDR3 region has 16 residues. The V and J ends lost 4 bases and 4 bases, in that order; junction bases with no gene match: 7.